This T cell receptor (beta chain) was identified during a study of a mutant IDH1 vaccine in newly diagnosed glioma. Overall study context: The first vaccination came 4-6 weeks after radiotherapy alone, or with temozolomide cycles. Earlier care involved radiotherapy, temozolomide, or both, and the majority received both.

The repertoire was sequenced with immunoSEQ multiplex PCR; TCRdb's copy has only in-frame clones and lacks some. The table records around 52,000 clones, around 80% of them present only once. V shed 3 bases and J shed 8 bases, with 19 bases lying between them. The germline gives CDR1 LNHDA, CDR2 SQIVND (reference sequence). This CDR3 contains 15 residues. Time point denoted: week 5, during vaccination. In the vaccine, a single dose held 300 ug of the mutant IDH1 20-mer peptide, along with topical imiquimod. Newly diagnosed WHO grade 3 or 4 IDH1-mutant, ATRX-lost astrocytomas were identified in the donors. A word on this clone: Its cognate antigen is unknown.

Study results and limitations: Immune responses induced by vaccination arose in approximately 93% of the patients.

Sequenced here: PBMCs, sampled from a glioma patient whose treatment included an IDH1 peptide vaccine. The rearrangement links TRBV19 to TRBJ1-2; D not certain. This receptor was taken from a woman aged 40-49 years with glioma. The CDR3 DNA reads TGTGCCAGTAGTATTCGACGGTCTTCCACGGGAGGCTACACCTTC. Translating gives CASSIRRSSTGGYTF.